The present TCR beta chain was sequenced within a study of CD8+ T cells in alopecia areata. As the sequencing template, cDNA was produced by extracting RNA and reverse transcribing it. The assay was immunoSEQ multiplex PCR, and TCRdb's table has in-frame clones only and misses some. The sample has under 150,000 clones; 53% are singletons. This clone was seen once. The sample's treatment: oral pan-JAK inhibitor, 5-10 mg twice daily. V gave up 4 bases and J gave up 5 bases, with 12 bases separating them. This CDR3 comprises 13 residues. Germline CDR1 is SGHDT and CDR2 is YYEEEE. The rearrangement links TRBV5-6 to TRBJ1-2; D may be TRBD1 (6 bases). The receptor comes from a human donor with alopecia areata. This material consisted of CD4+ T cells sorted from blood, taken at week 4, from a patient treated with tofacitinib. CDR3 nucleotides: TGTGCCAGCAGCACCCGGACAGAGTATGGCTACACCTTC. Residues: CASSTRTEYGYTF.